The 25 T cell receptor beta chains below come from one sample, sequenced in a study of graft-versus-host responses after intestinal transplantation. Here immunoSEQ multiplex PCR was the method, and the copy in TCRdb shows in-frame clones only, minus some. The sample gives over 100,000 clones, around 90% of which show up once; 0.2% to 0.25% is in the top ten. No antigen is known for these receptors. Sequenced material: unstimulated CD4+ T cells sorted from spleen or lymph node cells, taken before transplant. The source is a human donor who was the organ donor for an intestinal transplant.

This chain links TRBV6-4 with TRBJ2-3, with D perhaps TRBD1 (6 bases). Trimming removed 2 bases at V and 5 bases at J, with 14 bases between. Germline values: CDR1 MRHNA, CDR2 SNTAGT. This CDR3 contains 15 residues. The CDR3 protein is CASSDGAGAKDTQYF. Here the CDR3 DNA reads TGTGCCAGCAGTGACGGAGCAGGGGCGAAAGATACGCAGTATTTT.

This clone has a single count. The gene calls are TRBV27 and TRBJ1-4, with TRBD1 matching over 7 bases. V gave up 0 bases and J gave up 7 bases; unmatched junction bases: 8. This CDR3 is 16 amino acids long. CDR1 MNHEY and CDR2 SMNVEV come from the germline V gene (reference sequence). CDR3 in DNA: TGTGCCAGCAGTTTATCCCCTCCAGGGGGAGGTGAAAAACTGTTTTTT. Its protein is CASSLSPPGGGEKLFF.

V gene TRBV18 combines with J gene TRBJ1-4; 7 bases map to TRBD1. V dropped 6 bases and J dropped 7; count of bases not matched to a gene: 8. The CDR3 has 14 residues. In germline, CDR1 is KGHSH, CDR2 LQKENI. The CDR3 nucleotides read TGTGCCAGCTCGACCGGGACAGAAGGTGAAAAACTGTTTTTT. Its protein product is CASSTGTEGEKLFF.

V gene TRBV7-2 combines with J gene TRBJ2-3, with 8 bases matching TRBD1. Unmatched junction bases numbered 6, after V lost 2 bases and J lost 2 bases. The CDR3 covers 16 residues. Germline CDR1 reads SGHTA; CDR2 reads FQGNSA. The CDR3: CASSLFGQGATDTQYF. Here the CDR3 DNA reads TGTGCCAGCAGCTTATTCGGGCAGGGGGCCACAGATACGCAGTATTTT.

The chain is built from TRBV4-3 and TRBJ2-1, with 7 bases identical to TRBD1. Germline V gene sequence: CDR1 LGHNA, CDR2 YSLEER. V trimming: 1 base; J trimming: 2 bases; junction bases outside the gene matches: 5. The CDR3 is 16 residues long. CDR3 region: CASSQGPGQAYNEQFF. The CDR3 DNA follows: TGCGCCAGCAGCCAAGGACCAGGACAGGCCTACAATGAGCAGTTCTTC.

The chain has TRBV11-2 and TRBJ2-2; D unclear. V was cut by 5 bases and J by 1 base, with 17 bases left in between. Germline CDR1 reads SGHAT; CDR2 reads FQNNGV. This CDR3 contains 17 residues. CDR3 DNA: TGTGCCAGCAGCGCAGGACGCATGAGAGGGAACACCGGGGAGCTGTTTTTT. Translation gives CASSAGRMRGNTGELFF.

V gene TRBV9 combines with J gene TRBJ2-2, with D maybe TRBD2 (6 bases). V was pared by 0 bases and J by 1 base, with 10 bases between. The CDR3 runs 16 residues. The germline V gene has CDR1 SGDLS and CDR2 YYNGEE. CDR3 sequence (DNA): TGTGCCAGCAGCGTAGGGGTTAGCGGGAACACCGGGGAGCTGTTTTTT. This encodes CASSVGVSGNTGELFF.

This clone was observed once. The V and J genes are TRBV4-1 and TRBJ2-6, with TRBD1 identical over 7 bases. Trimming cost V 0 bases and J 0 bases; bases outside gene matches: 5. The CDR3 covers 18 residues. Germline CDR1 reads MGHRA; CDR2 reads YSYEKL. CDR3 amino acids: CASSQEIRGFSGANVLTF. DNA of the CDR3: TGCGCCAGCAGCCAAGAAATCAGGGGGTTCTCTGGGGCCAACGTCCTGACTTTC.

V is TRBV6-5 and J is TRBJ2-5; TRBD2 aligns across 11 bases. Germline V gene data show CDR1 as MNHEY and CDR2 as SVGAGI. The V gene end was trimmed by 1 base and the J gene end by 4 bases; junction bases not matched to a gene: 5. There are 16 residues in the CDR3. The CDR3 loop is CASSYFGSGRGETQYF. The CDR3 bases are TGTGCCAGCAGTTACTTCGGTAGCGGGAGGGGAGAGACCCAGTACTTC.

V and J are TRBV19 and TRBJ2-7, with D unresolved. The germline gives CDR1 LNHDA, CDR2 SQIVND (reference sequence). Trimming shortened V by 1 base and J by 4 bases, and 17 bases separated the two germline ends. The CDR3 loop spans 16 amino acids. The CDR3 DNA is TGTGCCAGTAGTATAGCTTTCCAAAGGACCCCTTACGAGCAGTACTTC. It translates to CASSIAFQRTPYEQYF.

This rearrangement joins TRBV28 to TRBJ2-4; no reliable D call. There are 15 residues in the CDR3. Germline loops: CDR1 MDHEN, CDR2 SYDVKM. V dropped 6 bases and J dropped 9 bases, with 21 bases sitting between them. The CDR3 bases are TGTGCCAGCAGCTCCCCTAAATTAAACAAGTTCATTCAGTACTTC. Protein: CASSSPKLNKFIQYF.

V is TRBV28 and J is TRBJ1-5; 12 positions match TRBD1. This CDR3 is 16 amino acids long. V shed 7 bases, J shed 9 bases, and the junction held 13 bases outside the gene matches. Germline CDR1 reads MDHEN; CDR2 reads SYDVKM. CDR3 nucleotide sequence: TGTGCCAGCACCCGCGGGACAGGGGGCGAAGGAGGGCCCCAGCATTTT. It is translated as CASTRGTGGEGGPQHF.

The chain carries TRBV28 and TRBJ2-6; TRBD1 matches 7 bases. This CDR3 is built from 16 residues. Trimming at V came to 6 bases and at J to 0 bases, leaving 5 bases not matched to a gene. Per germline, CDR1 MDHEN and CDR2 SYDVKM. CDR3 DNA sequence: TGTGCCAGCAGCAAGACAGGGCTCTCTGGGGCCAACGTCCTGACTTTC. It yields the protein CASSKTGLSGANVLTF.

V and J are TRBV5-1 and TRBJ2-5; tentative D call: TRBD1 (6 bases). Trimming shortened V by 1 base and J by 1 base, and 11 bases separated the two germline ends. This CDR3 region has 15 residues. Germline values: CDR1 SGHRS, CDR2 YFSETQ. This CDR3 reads CASSLPQGFQETQYF. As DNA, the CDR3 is TGCGCCAGCAGCTTGCCGCAGGGGTTCCAAGAGACCCAGTACTTC.

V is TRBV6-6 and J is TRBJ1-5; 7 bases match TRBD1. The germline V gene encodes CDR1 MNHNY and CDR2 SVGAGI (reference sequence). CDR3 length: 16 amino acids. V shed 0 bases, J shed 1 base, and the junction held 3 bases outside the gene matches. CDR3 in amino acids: CASSYSGQWSNQPQHF. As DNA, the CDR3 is TGTGCCAGCAGTTACTCGGGACAGTGGAGCAATCAGCCCCAGCATTTT.

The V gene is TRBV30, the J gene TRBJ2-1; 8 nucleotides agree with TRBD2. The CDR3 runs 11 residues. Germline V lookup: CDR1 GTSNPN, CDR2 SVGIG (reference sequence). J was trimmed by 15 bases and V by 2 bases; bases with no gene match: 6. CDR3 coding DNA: TGTGCCTGGAGTTCAGGCGGGAGGCGGTTCTTC. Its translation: CAWSSGGRRFF. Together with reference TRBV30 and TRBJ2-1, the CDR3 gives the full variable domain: SQTIHQWPATLVQPVGSPLSLECTVEGTSNPNLYWYRQAAGRGLQLLFYSVGIGQISSEVPQNLSASRPQDRQFILSSKKLLLSDSGFYLCAWSSGGRRFFGPGTRLTVL.

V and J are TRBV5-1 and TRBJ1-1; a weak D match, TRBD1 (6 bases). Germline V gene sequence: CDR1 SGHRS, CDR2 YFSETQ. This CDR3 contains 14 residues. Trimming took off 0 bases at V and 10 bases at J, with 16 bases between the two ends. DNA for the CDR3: TGCGCCAGCAGCTTGGGGACAGTCCCTGGAGGAGCTTTCTTT. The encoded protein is CASSLGTVPGGAFF.

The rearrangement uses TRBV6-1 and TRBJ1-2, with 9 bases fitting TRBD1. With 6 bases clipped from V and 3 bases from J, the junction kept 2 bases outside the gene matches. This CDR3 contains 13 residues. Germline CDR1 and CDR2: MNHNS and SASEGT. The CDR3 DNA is TGTGCCAGCAGCCGGGACAGGGACTATGGCTACACCTTC. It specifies CASSRDRDYGYTF.

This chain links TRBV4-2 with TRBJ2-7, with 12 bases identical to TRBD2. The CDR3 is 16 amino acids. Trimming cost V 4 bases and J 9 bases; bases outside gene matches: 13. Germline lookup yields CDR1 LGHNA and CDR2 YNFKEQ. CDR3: CASSPRSLAGGDRQYF. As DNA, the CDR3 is TGTGCCAGCAGCCCTCGCTCACTAGCGGGAGGCGATAGGCAGTACTTC.

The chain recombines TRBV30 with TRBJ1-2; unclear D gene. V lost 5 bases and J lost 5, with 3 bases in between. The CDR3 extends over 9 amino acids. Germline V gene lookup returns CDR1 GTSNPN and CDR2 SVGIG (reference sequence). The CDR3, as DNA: TGTGCCTGGGGTTATGGCTACACCTTC. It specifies CAWGYGYTF.

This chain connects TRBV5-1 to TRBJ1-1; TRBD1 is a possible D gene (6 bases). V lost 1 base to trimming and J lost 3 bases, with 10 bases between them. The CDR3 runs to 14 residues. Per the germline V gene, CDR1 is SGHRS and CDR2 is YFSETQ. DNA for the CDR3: TGCGCCAGCAGCTTGCAGGGGATGGACACTGAAGCTTTCTTT. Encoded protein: CASSLQGMDTEAFF. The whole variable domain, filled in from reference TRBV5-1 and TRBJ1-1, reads KAGVTQTPRYLIKTRGQQVTLSCSPISGHRSVSWYQQTPGQGLQFLFEYFSETQRNKGNFPGRFSGRQFSNSRSEMNVSTLELGDSALYLCASSLQGMDTEAFFGQGTRLTVV.

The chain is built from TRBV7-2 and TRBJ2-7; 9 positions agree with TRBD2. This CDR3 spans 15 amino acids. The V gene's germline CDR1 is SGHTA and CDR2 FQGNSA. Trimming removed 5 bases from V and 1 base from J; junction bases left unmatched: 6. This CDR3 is CASSPGLARSYEQYF. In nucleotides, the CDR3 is TGTGCCAGCAGCCCAGGACTAGCGAGATCCTACGAGCAGTACTTC. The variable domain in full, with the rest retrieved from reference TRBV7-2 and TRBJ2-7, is GAGVSQSPSNKVTEKGKDVELRCDPISGHTALYWYRQSLGQGLEFLIYFQGNSAPDKSGLPSDRFSAERTGGSVSTLTIQRTQQEDSAVYLCASSPGLARSYEQYFGPGTRLTVT.

In nucleotides, the CDR3 is TGTGCCAGCAGGGACAGGGGGCGGAACGAGCAGTACTTC. It encodes CASRDRGRNEQYF. V is TRBV28 and J is TRBJ2-7, with 11 bases that match TRBD1. After removal of 6 bases from V and 5 bases from J, the junction contained 3 bases not matched to a gene. The CDR3 extends over 13 amino acids. The germline V gene has CDR1 MDHEN and CDR2 SYDVKM.

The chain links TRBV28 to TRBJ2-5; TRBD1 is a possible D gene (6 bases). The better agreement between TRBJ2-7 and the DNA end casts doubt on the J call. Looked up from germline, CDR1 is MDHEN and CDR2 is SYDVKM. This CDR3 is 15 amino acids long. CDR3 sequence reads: CASSTPGQDSYEQYF. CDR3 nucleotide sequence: TGTGCCAGCAGCACCCCGGGACAAGACTCCTACGAGCAGTACTTC.

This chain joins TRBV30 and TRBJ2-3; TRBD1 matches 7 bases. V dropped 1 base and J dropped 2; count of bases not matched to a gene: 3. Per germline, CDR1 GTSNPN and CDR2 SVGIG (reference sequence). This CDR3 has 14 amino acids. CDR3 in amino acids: CAWSARGPTDTQYF. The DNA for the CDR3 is TGTGCCTGGAGTGCGAGGGGGCCCACAGATACGCAGTATTTT.